This TCR beta chain derives from a study of early stage breast cancer tumors. Comments on this clone: The antigen is not known.

The CDR3 is 14 amino acids. V was cut by 6 bases and J by 0 bases, with 11 bases left in between. Germline CDR1 is MNHNY and CDR2 is SVGAGI (reference sequence). Assay: immunoSEQ multiplex PCR; the TCRdb copy retains only in-frame clones and omits some. This table has some 70,000 clones, roughly 80% appearing once. General study findings and limits: Tumors had roughly 2.5-fold higher T cell density than normal breast.

This receptor was identified in a person aged 55 to 75 with breast cancer. Sequencing was done on a sample of blood. The rearrangement joins TRBV6-6 to TRBJ1-1; a possible D gene is TRBD1 (6 bases). The CDR3 sequence is CASRRGGMNTEAFF. CDR3 coding DNA: TGTGCCAGCAGGAGGGGGGGGATGAACACTGAAGCTTTCTTT.